This T cell receptor (beta chain) was sequenced during a study of shared clonotypes between healthy human individuals. About this clone: Its antigen is unknown.

Naive CD8 cells were CD45RO-negative, positively selected for CCR7, excluding terminally differentiated effector memory CD45RA+ cells. Study results and caveats: Among donors, the sharing of clonotypes was expected to be influenced by sequencing depth.

The CDR3 extends over 15 amino acids. Germline lookup yields CDR1 LNHNV and CDR2 YYDKDF (reference sequence). V trimming: 4 bases; J trimming: 2 bases; junction bases outside the gene matches: 5. Libraries were prepared by immunoSEQ multiplex PCR; TCRdb keeps only in-frame clonotypes and omits some of them. Counted here are more than 2 million clones, about 95% occurring once; the ten biggest clones make up 0.9% to 1.3%. The J gene is TRBJ2-7, the V gene TRBV15; TRBD1 matches at 10 bases. This clonotype was sampled from a man younger than 35 in good health. Sequenced input: naive CD8+ T cells sorted from blood. The CDR3 sequence: CATSTGQGTTYEQYF. CDR3 bases: TGTGCCACCAGCACGGGACAGGGGACTACCTACGAGCAGTACTTC.